These 16 T cell receptor beta chains share one sample of origin, sequenced in a study of human T cells and chemical hapten exposure. The sample's time point: pre-sensitization, week 0. Treatment indicated: therapeutic diphenylcyclopropenone sensitization with weekly scalp DPC. Each CDR3 protein is one row after TCRdb ran MiXCR on the RACE reads. The sample yields some 300,000 distinct CDR3 sequences, around 5.5% seen once. Sequencing was performed on whole blood, taken in connection with sensitization to the hapten diphenylcyclopropenone (DPC). All receptors derive from a woman aged 18-35 years with alopecia areata. Some clones in this sample may be carry-over from other donors' samples.

The chain has TRBV11-2 and TRBJ2-6; D is possibly TRBD2 (6 bases). CDR3 size: 14 residues. Germline CDR1 SGHAT, CDR2 FQNNGV. V lost 5 bases and J lost 8, with 13 bases in between. The CDR3 protein is CASSIGGGTNVLTF. The DNA for the CDR3 is TGTGCCAGCAGCATCGGGGGAGGTACCAACGTCCTGACTTTC.

This clonotype appeared a few times. The V gene is TRBV4-3, the J gene TRBJ2-3, with TRBD2 identical over 10 bases. This CDR3 region has 17 residues. The germline CDR1 and CDR2 sequences are LGHNA and YSLEER. J was trimmed by 5 bases and V by 0 bases; bases with no gene match: 8. This CDR3 is CASSQDISGGALDTQYF. The CDR3 region has the DNA TGCGCCAGCAGCCAAGATATAAGCGGGGGGGCCCTAGATACGCAGTATTTT.

The V gene is TRBV7-8, the J gene TRBJ1-2, with no clear D. The CDR3 length is 16 residues. Trimming removed 2 bases at V and 0 bases at J, with 13 bases between. The germline V gene has CDR1 SGHVS and CDR2 FQNEAQ. CDR3 region: CASSLPPWKANYGYTF. The CDR3, as DNA: TGTGCCAGCAGCTTACCCCCTTGGAAAGCTAACTATGGCTACACCTTC.

The chain recombines TRBV20-1 with TRBJ1-1; D gene ambiguous. V lost 2 bases to trimming and J lost 3 bases, with 10 bases between them. The CDR3 consists of 13 residues. Germline CDR1 and CDR2: DFQATT and SNEGSKA (reference sequence). The CDR3: CSARRRRDTEAFF. The CDR3 nucleotides are TGCAGTGCTAGAAGGAGGAGGGACACTGAAGCTTTCTTT.

This clonotype has ten or more counts. This sequence joins TRBV6-1 and TRBJ1-5; no definite D call. V gave up 2 bases and J gave up 4 bases, with 9 bases separating them. Germline V gene data show CDR1 as MNHNS and CDR2 as SASEGT. The CDR3 length is 14 residues. CDR3: CASSERGENQPQHF. CDR3 nucleotides: TGTGCCAGCAGTGAACGCGGGGAGAATCAGCCCCAGCATTTT.

Only a few counts were recorded for this clonotype. V gene TRBV29-1 combines with J gene TRBJ2-5; D remains ambiguous. From germline, CDR1 is SQVTM and CDR2 ANQGSEA. This CDR3 region has 12 residues. Trimming took 0 bases from V and 5 from J, leaving 7 bases between them. This CDR3 reads CSVEDMGETQYF. The CDR3 bases are TGCAGCGTTGAAGACATGGGGGAGACCCAGTACTTC.

CDR3 bases: TGTGCCAGCGGGACAGGGGTGGCTCAGCCCCAGCATTTT. It translates to CASGTGVAQPQHF. V usage is TRBV9 and J usage is TRBJ1-5; TRBD1 matches at 10 bases. The CDR3 consists of 13 residues. The germline CDR1 and CDR2 sequences are SGDLS and YYNGEE. The V gene end was trimmed by 7 bases and the J gene end by 6 bases; junction bases not matched to a gene: 4.

The table lists this clonotype with a few counts. The chain employs TRBV6-2 or TRBV6-3 and TRBJ2-5; a possible D gene is TRBD2 (7 bases). The V end lost 2 bases, the J end lost 2 bases, and 15 bases lay between the germline ends. The CDR3 length is 16 residues. The germline gives CDR1 MNHEY, CDR2 SVGEGT. CDR3 DNA sequence: TGTGCCAGCAGTTACGGGGCGGGGGCGGCACAAGAGACCCAGTACTTC. It codes for CASSYGAGAAQETQYF.

This clonotype has a count of ten or more. This chain uses TRBV5-1 with TRBJ1-5, with D maybe TRBD1 (6 bases). The germline CDR1 and CDR2 sequences are SGHRS and YFSETQ. The CDR3 consists of 15 residues. V gave up 1 base and J gave up 4 bases, with 12 bases separating them. CDR3 sequence reads: CASSLQGNPNQPQHF. Here the CDR3 DNA reads TGCGCCAGCAGCTTGCAGGGGAACCCTAATCAGCCCCAGCATTTT.

In its sample, this clonotype was seen a few times. The rearrangement uses TRBV7-2 and TRBJ1-4, with D perhaps matching TRBD1 (5 bases). CDR3 size: 15 residues. Trimming took 2 bases from V and 0 from J, leaving 7 bases between them. Germline CDR1 SGHTA, CDR2 FQGNSA. Here the CDR3 DNA reads TGTGCCAGCAGCTTATCAGGGACAACTAATGAAAAACTGTTTTTT. Translation gives CASSLSGTTNEKLFF.

Ten or more counts support this clonotype. The chain employs TRBV7-2 and TRBJ2-7; D remains unclear. Looked up from germline, CDR1 is SGHTA and CDR2 is FQGNSA. V lost 5 bases, J lost 0 bases, and 11 bases lay in between. The length of the CDR3 is 14 residues. The CDR3 here is CASSRTENSYEQYF. The CDR3 region has the DNA TGTGCCAGCAGCCGAACAGAGAACTCCTACGAGCAGTACTTC. Full variable domain (remainder filled in from reference TRBV7-2 and TRBJ2-7): GAGVSQSPSNKVTEKGKDVELRCDPISGHTALYWYRQSLGQGLEFLIYFQGNSAPDKSGLPSDRFSAERTGGSVSTLTIQRTQQEDSAVYLCASSRTENSYEQYFGPGTRLTVT.

This clonotype has ten or more counts. The chain uses TRBV12-3 or TRBV12-4 and TRBJ1-1, with unresolved D. V dropped 0 bases and J dropped 3 bases, with 8 bases sitting between them. CDR3 size: 14 residues. CDR3 DNA: TGTGCCAGCAGTTTAGCGGGCCCACACACTGAAGCTTTCTTT. Amino acids: CASSLAGPHTEAFF.

The chain links TRBV4-3 to TRBJ1-4; 8 nucleotides line up with TRBD1. Per the germline V gene, CDR1 is LGHNA and CDR2 is YSLEER. This CDR3 has 15 residues. The V and J ends lost 0 bases and 8 bases, in that order; junction bases with no gene match: 5. The CDR3 DNA is TGCGCCAGCAGCCAAGAAGGCAGGGGGCAGGAAAAACTGTTTTTT. Translated: CASSQEGRGQEKLFF.

This clonotype was observed a few times. V usage is TRBV5-4 and J usage is TRBJ2-1; TRBD2 is a possible D gene (5 bases). The CDR3 has 14 amino acids. Germline V CDR1 and CDR2: SGHNT, YYREEE (reference sequence). Deletions cut 4 bases from V and 6 bases from J, with 14 bases between. This CDR3 is CASSLDSFGNEQFF. The CDR3 bases are TGTGCCAGCAGCCTGGACTCGTTCGGCAATGAGCAGTTCTTC. The variable domain in full, with the rest retrieved from reference TRBV5-4 and TRBJ2-1, is ETGVTQSPTHLIKTRGQQVTLRCSSQSGHNTVSWYQQALGQGPQFIFQYYREEENGRGNFPPRFSGLQFPNYSSELNVNALELDDSALYLCASSLDSFGNEQFFGPGTRLTVL.

The chain combines TRBV28 with TRBJ1-3, with a tentative D call TRBD1 (5 bases). V was clipped by 8 bases and J by 0 bases, with 11 bases between them. This CDR3 is 14 amino acids long. Germline V gene sequence: CDR1 MDHEN, CDR2 SYDVKM. The CDR3 region is CASRRASSGNTIYF. The CDR3 nucleotides read TGTGCCAGCCGCAGGGCGAGCTCTGGAAACACCATATATTTT.

The sample holds many counts of this clonotype. The CDR3 DNA sequence: TGTGCCAGCAGCGTGAAGAGGGACTACTCTGGGGCCAACGTCCTGACTTTC. It is translated as CASSVKRDYSGANVLTF. The rearrangement joins TRBV7-8 to TRBJ2-6; 7 bases align to TRBD2. With 5 bases clipped from V and 0 bases from J, the junction kept 7 bases outside the gene matches. The CDR3 sequence is 17 residues long. Per the germline V gene, CDR1 is SGHVS and CDR2 is FQNEAQ.